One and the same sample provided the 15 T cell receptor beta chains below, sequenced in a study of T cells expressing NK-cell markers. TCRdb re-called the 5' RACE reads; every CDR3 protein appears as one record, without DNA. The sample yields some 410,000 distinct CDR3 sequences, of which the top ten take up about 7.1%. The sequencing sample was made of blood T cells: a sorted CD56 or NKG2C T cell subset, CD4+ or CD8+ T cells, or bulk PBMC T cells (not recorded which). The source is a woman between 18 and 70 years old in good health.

Here the CDR3 reads CASSPGWNQPQHF. The gene calls are TRBV18 and TRBJ1-5. Per germline, CDR1 KGHSH and CDR2 LQKENI. This CDR3 has 13 residues.

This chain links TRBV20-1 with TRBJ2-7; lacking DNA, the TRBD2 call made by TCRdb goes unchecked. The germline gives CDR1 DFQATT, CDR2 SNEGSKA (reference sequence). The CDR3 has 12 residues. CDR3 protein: CSAGREGDEQYF.

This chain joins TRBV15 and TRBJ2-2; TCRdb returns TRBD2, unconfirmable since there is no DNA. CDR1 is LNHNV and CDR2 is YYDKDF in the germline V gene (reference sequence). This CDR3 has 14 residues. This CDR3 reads CATSPKTSPGELLF.

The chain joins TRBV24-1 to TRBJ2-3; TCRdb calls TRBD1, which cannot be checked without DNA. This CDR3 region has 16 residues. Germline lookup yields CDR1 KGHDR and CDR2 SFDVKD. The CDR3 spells CATSDSSTGGRDTQYF.

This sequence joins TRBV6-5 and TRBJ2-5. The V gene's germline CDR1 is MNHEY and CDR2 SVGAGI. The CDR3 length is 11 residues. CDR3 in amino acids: CASSYLETQYF.

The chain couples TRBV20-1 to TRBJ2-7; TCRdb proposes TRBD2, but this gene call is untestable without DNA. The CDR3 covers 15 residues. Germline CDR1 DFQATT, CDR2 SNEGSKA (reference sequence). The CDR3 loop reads CSATGLAGGIYEQYF.

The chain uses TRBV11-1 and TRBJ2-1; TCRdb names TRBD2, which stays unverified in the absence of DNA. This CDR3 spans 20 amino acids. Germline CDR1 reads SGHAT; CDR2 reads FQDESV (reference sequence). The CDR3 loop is CASSFRGGSVALGSSNEQFF.

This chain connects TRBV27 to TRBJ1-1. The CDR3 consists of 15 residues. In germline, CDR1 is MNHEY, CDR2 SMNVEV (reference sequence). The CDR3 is CASSPFGRGGTEAFF.

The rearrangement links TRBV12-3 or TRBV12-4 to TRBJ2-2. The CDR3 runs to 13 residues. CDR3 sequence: CASSPRNAGELFF.

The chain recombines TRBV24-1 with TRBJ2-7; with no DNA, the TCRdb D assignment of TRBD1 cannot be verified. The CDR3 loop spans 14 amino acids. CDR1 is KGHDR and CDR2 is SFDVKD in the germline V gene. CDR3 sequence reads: CATSDRGQLYEQYF.

This CDR3 reads CSAGGTSGQETQYF. The V gene is TRBV20-1, the J gene TRBJ2-5; as DNA is missing, the TRBD2 call by TCRdb cannot be tested. The CDR3 loop spans 14 amino acids. CDR1 and CDR2 from the germline V gene are DFQATT and SNEGSKA (reference sequence).

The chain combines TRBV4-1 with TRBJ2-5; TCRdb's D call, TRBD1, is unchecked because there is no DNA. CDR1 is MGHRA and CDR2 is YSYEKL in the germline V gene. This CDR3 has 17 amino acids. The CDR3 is CASSLLPSTGGAETQYF.

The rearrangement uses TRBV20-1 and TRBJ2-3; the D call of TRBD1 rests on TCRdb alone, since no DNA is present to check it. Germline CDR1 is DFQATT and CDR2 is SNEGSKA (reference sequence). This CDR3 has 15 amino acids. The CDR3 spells CSAPPGTGGTDTQYF.

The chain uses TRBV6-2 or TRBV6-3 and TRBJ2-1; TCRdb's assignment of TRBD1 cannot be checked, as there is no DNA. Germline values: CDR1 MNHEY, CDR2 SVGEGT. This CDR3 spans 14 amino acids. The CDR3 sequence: CASRSTGGWSEQFF.

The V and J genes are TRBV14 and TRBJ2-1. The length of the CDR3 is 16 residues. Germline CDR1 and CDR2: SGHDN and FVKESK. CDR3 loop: CASSQAWSLTYNEQFF.